This T cell receptor (beta chain) emerged from a study of blood T cell repertoires in COVID-19. On the study more broadly: Sources were T cells, B-cell-depleted T cells, or PBMCs; the material itself was cDNA or gDNA.

In the authors' methods: Scientists estimated how many nucleated cells there were by amplifying reference gene primers. The method was immunoSEQ multiplex PCR; TCRdb's version includes in-frame clones alone and lacks a portion of them. That table furnishes V, J and clone size, whereas the DNA furnished D and trimming. The table has more than 100,000 clones, roughly 79% seen once. The germline V and J ends were trimmed by 4 bases and 4 bases, with 13 bases remaining between them. Germline V gives CDR1 MNHEY, CDR2 SMNVEV (reference sequence). The CDR3 is 14 residues long. Sequenced sample: peripheral blood. This TCR derives from a man aged 70-80 years with acute or convalescent COVID-19. The V call is TRBV27, the J call TRBJ1-2; D is possibly TRBD1 (6 bases). In DNA form, the CDR3 reads TGTGCCAGCAGTTCCCGACAGGTTGCCTATGGCTACACCTTC. It translates to CASSSRQVAYGYTF.